This T cell receptor beta chain was recovered during a study of T cell responses to AZD1222 COVID-19 vaccine. Comment on this clone: The antigen is undetermined.

Some clones are missing from TCRdb's copy, which holds only in-frame ones; the method was immunoSEQ multiplex PCR. The data hold around 99,000 clones, with about 92% observed a single time. The CDR3 contains 14 residues. Trimming removed 3 bases from V and 3 bases from J, with 12 bases in between. Germline lookup yields CDR1 SGHDN and CDR2 FVKESK. Notes on the study in general: Clonal diversity may have been underestimated in mostly white British donors.

The chain carries TRBV14 and TRBJ2-7, with D perhaps TRBD2 (6 bases). This TCR derives from an adult in good health. The input for sequencing was peripheral blood, taken on day 0 of AZD1222 vaccination. CDR3 in DNA: TGTGCCAGCAGCCAGATAGGGACTTACTACGAGCAGTACTTC. It specifies CASSQIGTYYEQYF.